This T cell receptor beta chain was identified during a study of shared clonotypes between healthy human individuals. This clone was counted a single time. The data were produced by immunoSEQ multiplex PCR, yet TCRdb's version contains in-frame clones alone and is incomplete. The table includes more than 2 million clones, roughly 94% detected once. The study drew its donors from healthy HIV-negative adults without recent acute infections or vaccinations. The origin of this receptor is a man younger than 35 in good health. Sequenced sample: naive CD4+ T cells sorted from blood. Subset of the sample: CD45RA+ positively selected.

As DNA, the CDR3 is TGTGCCAGCAGCGAAGGACTAGCTCCGGATACGCAGTATTTT. Residues: CASSEGLAPDTQYF. The chain has TRBV11-2 and TRBJ2-3, with 8 bases lining up with TRBD2. Germline values: CDR1 SGHAT, CDR2 FQNNGV. CDR3 length: 14 residues. V lost 5 bases and J lost 6; bases outside the gene matches: 7. Combining the CDR3 with reference TRBV11-2 and TRBJ2-3 gives the whole variable domain EAGVAQSPRYKIIEKRQSVAFWCNPISGHATLYWYQQILGQGPKLLIQFQNNGVVDDSQLPKDRFSAERLKGVDSTLKIQPAKLEDSAVYLCASSEGLAPDTQYFGPGTRLTVL.